The 25 T cell receptor beta chains below were found in one sample sequenced in a study of Graves' ophthalmopathy and Graves' hyperthyroidism. Scientists amplified the TCR beta CDR3 regions from RNA transcripts. The first round was an RT-PCR with HTBI primers, and the second round was a multiplex PCR. TCRdb used MiXCR to reprocess the multiplex PCR reads, holding one entry per CDR3 protein. The table has 650,000 to 900,000 distinct CDR3 sequences, approximately 40% seen once. Material for sequencing was peripheral blood. These receptors all stem from an adult man with Graves' ophthalmopathy.

This clonotype was seen at least ten times. The chain links TRBV20-1 to TRBJ1-1; unclear D gene. V lost 3 bases and J lost 1, with 12 bases in between. Germline values: CDR1 DFQATT, CDR2 SNEGSKA (reference sequence). This CDR3 contains 14 residues. The CDR3 sequence is CSASGGFWNTEAFF. DNA for the CDR3: TGCAGTGCTAGCGGTGGCTTCTGGAACACTGAAGCTTTCTTT.

This clonotype was seen only a few times. This chain joins TRBV19 and TRBJ2-5; 12 nucleotides line up with TRBD1. The CDR3 contains 15 residues. CDR1 is LNHDA and CDR2 is SQIVND in the germline V gene (reference sequence). Trimming cost V 5 bases and J 5 bases; bases outside gene matches: 6. CDR3 DNA: TGTGCCAGTAGTGCCCGGGACAGGGGGCTGGAGACCCAGTACTTC. As protein: CASSARDRGLETQYF. The full variable domain, in which reference TRBV19 and TRBJ2-5 provide the parts outside the CDR3, is DGGITQSPKYLFRKEGQNVTLSCEQNLNHDAMYWYRQDPGQGLRLIYYSQIVNDFQKGDIAEGYSVSREKKESFPLTVTSAQKNPTAFYLCASSARDRGLETQYFGPGTRLLVL.

In this sample, this clonotype turned up many times. The chain has TRBV10-1 and TRBJ1-4; D is perhaps TRBD1 (5 bases). Germline V lookup: CDR1 WNHNN, CDR2 SYGVQD (reference sequence). V was pared by 0 bases and J by 0 bases, with 8 bases between. The CDR3 consists of 16 residues. CDR3 DNA: TGCGCCAGCAGTGAGTCGACAGCCTCAACTAATGAAAAACTGTTTTTT. Translating it yields CASSESTASTNEKLFF.

This clonotype was recorded at least ten times. The rearrangement uses TRBV10-3 and TRBJ2-2; weak D call: TRBD1 (6 bases). Germline CDR1 is ENHRY and CDR2 is SYGVKD. The CDR3 spans 16 residues. The V gene lost 4 bases and the J gene lost 0 bases, with 12 bases spanning the gap. CDR3 DNA sequence: TGTGCCATCAGTGGCCTACAGGGAACGAACACCGGGGAGCTGTTTTTT. This gives the protein CAISGLQGTNTGELFF.

This clonotype was detected once. An end of the junction differs from the germline gene, which may be a read error. The V gene is TRBV20-1, the J gene TRBJ1-6; D perhaps matches TRBD1 (6 bases). The CDR3 is 13 amino acids. Germline V gene data show CDR1 as DFQATT and CDR2 as SNEGSKA (reference sequence). This CDR3 reads CSARRTANSPLHF. The DNA for the CDR3 is TGCAGCGCTAGGAGGACAGCCAATTCACCCCTCCACTTT.

This clonotype was observed a few times. The V and J genes are TRBV9 and TRBJ2-2, with D uncertain. Trimming left V 2 bases short and J 7 bases short, with 3 bases between. Germline values: CDR1 SGDLS, CDR2 YYNGEE. CDR3 size: 11 residues. The CDR3 DNA is TGTGCCAGCAGCGTGCGCGGGGAGCTGTTTTTT. It is translated as CASSVRGELFF.

The chain links TRBV12-3 or TRBV12-4 to TRBJ1-6; 12 bases are shared with TRBD1. The CDR3 covers 17 residues. V was clipped by 0 bases and J by 9 bases; unmatched bases: 6. The CDR3 region is CASSLALGTGGGSPLHF. In DNA, the CDR3 is TGTGCCAGCAGTTTAGCGCTAGGGACAGGGGGCGGTTCACCCCTCCACTTT.

This clonotype was recorded only once. This chain uses TRBV7-2 with TRBJ2-7, with D unclear. Trimming removed 6 bases at V and 1 base at J, with 13 bases between. The CDR3 sequence is 14 residues long. Germline CDR1 reads SGHTA; CDR2 reads FQGNSA. CDR3 sequence: CASRRIGPSYEQYF. The CDR3 DNA reads TGTGCCAGCAGACGGATAGGGCCATCCTACGAGCAGTACTTC.

With regard to this clonotype: Germline and junction disagree at one end, which may indicate a read error. The CDR3 spells CASSSGTYVSNQLQHF. Here the CDR3 DNA reads TGTGCCAGTAGCTCTGGGACATACGTTAGCAATCAGCTCCAGCATTTT. The chain recombines TRBV19 with TRBJ1-5; D might be TRBD1 (6 bases). CDR3 size: 16 residues. The V gene's germline CDR1 is LNHDA and CDR2 SQIVND (reference sequence). Filled out from reference TRBV19 and TRBJ1-5, the complete variable domain reads DGGITQSPKYLFRKEGQNVTLSCEQNLNHDAMYWYRQDPGQGLRLIYYSQIVNDFQKGDIAEGYSVSREKKESFPLTVTSAQKNPTAFYLCASSSGTYVSNQLQHFGDGTRLSIL.

The chain uses TRBV15 and TRBJ1-2, with TRBD1 identical over 8 bases. J gave up 4 bases and V 3 bases, and 13 bases lay outside the gene matches. The CDR3 extends over 17 amino acids. Germline V gene data show CDR1 as LNHNV and CDR2 as YYDKDF (reference sequence). CDR3 bases: TGTGCCACCAGCAGTGGTCCCACAGGGGGTAGGGCCTATGGCTACACCTTC. Its protein product is CATSSGPTGGRAYGYTF. The complete variable domain, with remaining parts taken from reference TRBV15 and TRBJ1-2, reads DAMVIQNPRYQVTQFGKPVTLSCSQTLNHNVMYWYQQKSSQAPKLLFHYYDKDFNNEADTPDNFQSRRPNTSFCFLDIRSPGLGDTAMYLCATSSGPTGGRAYGYTFGSGTRLTVV.

The chain carries TRBV10-2 and TRBJ2-7, with 10 bases fitting TRBD2. Germline CDR1 is WSHSY and CDR2 is SAAADI. With 9 bases clipped from V and 1 base from J, the junction kept 15 bases outside the gene matches. The CDR3 spans 17 residues. CDR3 coding DNA: TGCGCCAGTCTCCCTGGGCTAGCGGGAGCGCTATCCTACGAGCAGTACTTC. Its protein is CASLPGLAGALSYEQYF.

The CDR3 here is CASSLPGRYGYTF. In DNA, the CDR3 is TGTGCCAGCAGCTTGCCGGGACGATATGGCTACACCTTC. The V gene is TRBV7-2, the J gene TRBJ1-2; TRBD1 is a possible D gene (5 bases). The CDR3 is 13 amino acids. Germline V lookup: CDR1 SGHTA, CDR2 FQGNSA. The germline V and J ends were trimmed by 3 bases and 5 bases, with 10 bases remaining between them. Combining the CDR3 with reference TRBV7-2 and TRBJ1-2 gives the whole variable domain GAGVSQSPSNKVTEKGKDVELRCDPISGHTALYWYRQSLGQGLEFLIYFQGNSAPDKSGLPSDRFSAERTGGSVSTLTIQRTQQEDSAVYLCASSLPGRYGYTFGSGTRLTVV.

This clonotype was found many times. The chain employs TRBV10-3 and TRBJ1-2; D gene ambiguous. Germline loops: CDR1 ENHRY, CDR2 SYGVKD. Trimming removed 4 bases from V and 4 bases from J, with 10 bases in between. The CDR3 has 13 amino acids. DNA for the CDR3: TGTGCCATCAGTGCAGCAGAGTCCTATGGCTACACCTTC. It encodes CAISAAESYGYTF.

The rearrangement uses TRBV10-3 and TRBJ1-5; 7 bases match TRBD1. The CDR3 sequence is 13 residues long. Germline V lookup: CDR1 ENHRY, CDR2 SYGVKD. V lost 10 bases, J lost 13 bases, and 16 bases stayed unmatched. The CDR3 here is CASSQQGGTDQHF. CDR3 DNA sequence: TGTGCCAGCAGCCAACAAGGAGGGACAGATCAGCATTTT.

The table lists this clonotype with a few counts. The chain carries TRBV20-1 and TRBJ1-5, with TRBD1 matching over 9 bases. The V gene end was trimmed by 4 bases and the J gene end by 0 bases; junction bases not matched to a gene: 4. The germline V gene has CDR1 DFQATT and CDR2 SNEGSKA (reference sequence). The CDR3 runs 15 residues. CDR3 in DNA: TGCAGTGCTATGGGACAGGGATATAGCAATCAGCCCCAGCATTTT. Its translation: CSAMGQGYSNQPQHF.

The rearrangement uses TRBV19 and TRBJ1-2; D ambiguous. The V end lost 3 bases, the J end lost 0 bases, and 11 bases lay between the germline ends. The germline V gene has CDR1 LNHDA and CDR2 SQIVND (reference sequence). The CDR3 loop spans 15 amino acids. CDR3 amino acids: CASSMGHPPNYGYTF. CDR3 nucleotides: TGTGCCAGTAGTATGGGCCATCCCCCTAACTATGGCTACACCTTC.

The chain couples TRBV19 to TRBJ1-3; D gene uncertain. The germline V and J ends were trimmed by 7 bases and 0 bases, with 4 bases remaining between them. This CDR3 is 12 amino acids long. Germline-derived CDR1 and CDR2 are LNHDA and SQIVND (reference sequence). The CDR3 loop is CASTYSGNTIYF. The CDR3 DNA reads TGTGCCAGTACCTACTCTGGAAACACCATATATTTT.

V is TRBV7-3 and J is TRBJ2-2; D possibly uses TRBD1 or TRBD2 (5 bases each). The CDR3 totals 16 residues. V lost 2 bases, J lost 2 bases, and 12 bases lay in between. Per germline, CDR1 SGHTA and CDR2 FQGTGA. As DNA, the CDR3 is TGTGCCAGCAGCTTATTTGGGACGCAAAACACCGGGGAGCTGTTTTTT. This translates into CASSLFGTQNTGELFF.

The chain uses TRBV6-5 and TRBJ2-5; 9 positions agree with TRBD1. Germline assignment: CDR1 MNHEY and CDR2 SVGAGI. The V segment lost 7 bases and the J segment 5 bases; nucleotides outside the gene matches: 5. This CDR3 spans 13 amino acids. CDR3: CASNRGRRETQYF. The CDR3 coding sequence is TGTGCCAGCAACAGGGGGCGGAGGGAGACCCAGTACTTC.

This clonotype appeared many times. CDR3 nucleotide sequence: TGTGCCAGCAGCTTAGTAGGGGGTAAGGCACCCCTCCACTTT. Protein: CASSLVGGKAPLHF. The rearrangement joins TRBV7-9 to TRBJ1-6; a weak D match, TRBD1 (6 bases). CDR1 and CDR2 (germline): SEHNR, FQNEAQ (reference sequence). Trimming stripped 1 base from V and 11 bases from J, with 12 bases between. The CDR3 covers 14 residues.

The chain recombines TRBV29-1 with TRBJ1-1; tentative D call: TRBD1 (5 bases). Trimming shortened V by 2 bases and J by 8 bases, and 12 bases separated the two germline ends. The CDR3 loop spans 12 amino acids. The V gene's germline CDR1 is SQVTM and CDR2 ANQGSEA. The CDR3 nucleotides read TGCAGCGTTGAACACGGGACCTACGAAGCTTTCTTT. It yields the protein CSVEHGTYEAFF.

This clonotype was counted only a few times. The chain's CDR3 is CSARVLTPKTSGNTIYF. The DNA for the CDR3 is TGCAGTGCTAGAGTCCTGACACCAAAAACCTCTGGAAACACCATATATTTT. The V and J genes are TRBV20-1 and TRBJ1-3; D unclear. The CDR3 covers 17 residues. V was cut by 1 base and J by 0 bases, with 16 bases left in between. Germline loops: CDR1 DFQATT, CDR2 SNEGSKA (reference sequence).

The rearrangement links TRBV15 to TRBJ2-6; TRBD1 matches 10 bases. With V trimmed by 3 bases and J by 0 bases, 5 bases remained unmatched. This CDR3 has 18 residues. CDR1 and CDR2 from the germline V gene are LNHNV and YYDKDF (reference sequence). CDR3: CATSSRQGAFSGANVLTF. The CDR3 bases are TGTGCCACCAGCAGCCGACAGGGGGCCTTCTCTGGGGCCAACGTCCTGACTTTC.

This sequence joins TRBV25-1 and TRBJ1-4; the D gene is possibly TRBD1 (6 bases). Trimming cost V 4 bases and J 7 bases, with 16 bases left between them. Looked up from germline, CDR1 is MGHDK and CDR2 is SYGVNS. CDR3 length equals 15 residues. Here the CDR3 DNA reads TGTGCCAGCAGTGCTAGGGGGTGGAGTGGTGAAAAACTGTTTTTT. The encoded protein is CASSARGWSGEKLFF.

This clonotype was observed a handful of times. The chain combines TRBV11-2 with TRBJ1-4, with 11 bases lining up with TRBD1. Trimming at V came to 5 bases and at J to 7 bases, leaving 6 bases not matched to a gene. Germline assignment: CDR1 SGHAT and CDR2 FQNNGV. The CDR3 sequence is 15 residues long. CDR3 loop: CASSPGQGAFEKLFF. CDR3 bases: TGTGCCAGCAGCCCAGGACAGGGGGCTTTTGAAAAACTGTTTTTT.